What follows is one TCR beta chain and its context. Its antigen remains unidentified. This sample is drawn from a study of T cell responses to AZD1222 COVID-19 vaccine. General study points: There were repertoire samples only from the period after the peak T cell response. Among vaccine-associated CD4 TCRs, coverage spanned spike, with dominance at 160-218 and 743-854.

The table came from immunoSEQ multiplex PCR; TCRdb's copy has only in-frame clones and leaves some out. This repertoire shows about 120,000 clones, about 90% found once; its top ten account for 7.5% to 8%. The CDR3 runs to 14 residues. The V end was cut by 6 bases, the J end by 4 bases, with 13 bases between. CDR1 and CDR2 (germline): MDHEN, SYDVKM. The specimen comprised peripheral blood, sampled on day 0 of AZD1222 vaccination. The chain recombines TRBV28 with TRBJ2-4, with D perhaps TRBD2 (5 bases). This TCR came from an adult in good health. This CDR3 is CASRRTRGKNIQYF. CDR3 nucleotide sequence: TGTGCCAGCAGGCGGACTCGAGGGAAAAACATTCAGTACTTC.